The clone carrying this TCR beta chain has at least ten counts. What it binds is not known. This sample stems from a study of CD8+CD57+ T cells in acquired aplastic anemia. Findings of the study overall: Simpson's diversity of CD8+ cells was not significantly different in patients compared with controls.

CDR3 length equals 17 residues. Trimming removed 5 bases from V and 13 bases from J, with 27 bases in between. Profiles of TCR beta VDJ and CDR3 were generated from a genomic DNA template. TCRdb re-analysed the reads in MiXCR, keeping a single row per CDR3 protein. The sample lists about 160,000 distinct CDR3 sequences; roughly 43% were seen once. The patients chosen for sequencing had shown expansion of CD8+CD57+ cells (detected by flow cytometry). Blood sampling was performed on the patients, and none of them had received therapy by then. The J gene is TRBJ1-6, the V gene TRBV12-3 or TRBV12-4; perhaps TRBD1 as D (6 bases). This receptor was identified in a human donor with aplastic anemia. Sequences were obtained from sorted CD4+, CD8+, or CD8+CD57+ T cells (not recorded which) from PBMCs. The CDR3 DNA reads as TGTGCCAGCAGTCCTCTCGGGACAAATCACCGAATCGTTCCCCTCCACTTT. Its protein is CASSPLGTNHRIVPLHF.